This entry lists 3 T cell receptor beta chains sequenced from one sample in a study of T cells in Graves' hyperthyroidism and ophthalmopathy. What was amplified from RNA transcripts were TCR beta CDR3 regions. Carried out on the TCR CDR3, a first-round RT-PCR used the HTBI primer set. TCRdb analysed the multiplex PCR reads with MiXCR anew, one entry per CDR3 protein. The sample yields under 700,000 distinct CDR3 sequences, under 60% seen once. Specimen: peripheral blood or thyroid tissue (not recorded which). The receptors were gathered from a woman under 30 with Graves' hyperthyroidism.

The chain uses TRBV10-2 and TRBJ2-7; 12 nucleotides match TRBD2. The V segment lost 7 bases and the J segment 5 bases; nucleotides outside the gene matches: 9. Germline V gene lookup returns CDR1 WSHSY and CDR2 SAAADI. The CDR3 sequence is 15 residues long. Here the CDR3 DNA reads TGCGCCAGCAACCATCTAGCGGGAGGGCGGAACGAGCAGTACTTC. This gives the protein CASNHLAGGRNEQYF.

Ten or more counts support this clonotype. The chain combines TRBV9 with TRBJ1-2, with 7 bases aligning to TRBD1. V lost 2 bases, J lost 0 bases, and 1 base stayed unmatched. The germline V gene has CDR1 SGDLS and CDR2 YYNGEE. The CDR3 runs 14 residues. CDR3 in amino acids: CASSVGTANYGYTF. Written as DNA, the CDR3 is TGTGCCAGCAGCGTCGGGACAGCTAACTATGGCTACACCTTC.

Turning to this clonotype: Compared with germline, one end of the junction differs, possibly owing to a read error. This chain joins TRBV7-2 and TRBJ1-4, with 9 bases matching TRBD1. Per the germline V gene, CDR1 is SGHTA and CDR2 is FQGNSA. The CDR3 runs 15 residues. In DNA, the CDR3 is TGTGCCGGCAGCTTAGGACAGGGGATTAGAGAAAAACTGTTTTTT. Protein sequence: CAGSLGQGIREKLFF.